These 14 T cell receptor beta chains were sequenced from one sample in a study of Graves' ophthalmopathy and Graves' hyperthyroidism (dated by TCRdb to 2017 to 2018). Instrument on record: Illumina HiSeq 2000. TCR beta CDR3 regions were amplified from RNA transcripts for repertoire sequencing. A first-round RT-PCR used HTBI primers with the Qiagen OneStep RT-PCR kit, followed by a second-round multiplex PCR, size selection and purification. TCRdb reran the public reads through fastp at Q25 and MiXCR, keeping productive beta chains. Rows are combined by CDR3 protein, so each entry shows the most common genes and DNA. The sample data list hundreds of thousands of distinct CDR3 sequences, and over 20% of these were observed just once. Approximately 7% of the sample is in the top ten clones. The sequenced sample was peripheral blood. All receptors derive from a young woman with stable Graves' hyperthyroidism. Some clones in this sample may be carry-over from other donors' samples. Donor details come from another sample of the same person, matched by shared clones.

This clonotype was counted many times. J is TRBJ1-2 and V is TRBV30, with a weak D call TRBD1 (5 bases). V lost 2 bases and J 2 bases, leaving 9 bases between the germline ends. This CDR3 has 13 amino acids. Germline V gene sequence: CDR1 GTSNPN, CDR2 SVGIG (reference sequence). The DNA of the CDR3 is TGTGCCTGGAGTCGGACACACAACTATGGCTACACCTTC. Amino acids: CAWSRTHNYGYTF. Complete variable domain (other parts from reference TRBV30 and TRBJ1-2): SQTIHQWPATLVQPVGSPLSLECTVEGTSNPNLYWYRQAAGRGLQLLFYSVGIGQISSEVPQNLSASRPQDRQFILSSKKLLLSDSGFYLCAWSRTHNYGYTFGSGTRLTVV.

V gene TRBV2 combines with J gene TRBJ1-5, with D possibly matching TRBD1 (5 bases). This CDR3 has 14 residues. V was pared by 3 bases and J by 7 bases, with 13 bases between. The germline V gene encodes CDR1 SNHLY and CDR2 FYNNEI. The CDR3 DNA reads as TGTGCCAGCAGTGATGCCCAGGGACGACAGCCCCAGCATTTT. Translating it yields CASSDAQGRQPQHF. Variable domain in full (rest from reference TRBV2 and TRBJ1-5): EPEVTQTPSHQVTQMGQEVILRCVPISNHLYFYWYRQILGQKVEFLVSFYNNEISEKSEIFDDQFSVERPDGSNFTLKIRSTKLEDSAMYFCASSDAQGRQPQHFGDGTRLSIL.

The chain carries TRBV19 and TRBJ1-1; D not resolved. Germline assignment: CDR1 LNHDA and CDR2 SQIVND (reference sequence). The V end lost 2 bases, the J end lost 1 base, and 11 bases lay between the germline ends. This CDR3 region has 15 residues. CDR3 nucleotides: TGTGCCAGTAGTATAAGCGGTGGCGCGAACACTGAAGCTTTCTTT. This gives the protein CASSISGGANTEAFF.

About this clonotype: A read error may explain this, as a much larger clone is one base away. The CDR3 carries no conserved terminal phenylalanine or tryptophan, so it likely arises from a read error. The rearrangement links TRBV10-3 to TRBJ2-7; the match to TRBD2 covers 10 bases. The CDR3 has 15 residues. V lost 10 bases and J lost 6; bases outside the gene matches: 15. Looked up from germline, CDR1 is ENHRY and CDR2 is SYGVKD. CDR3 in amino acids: CATGRTSGVEGEQYY. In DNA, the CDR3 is TGTGCCACAGGGAGGACTAGCGGTGTGGAGGGCGAGCAGTACTAC.

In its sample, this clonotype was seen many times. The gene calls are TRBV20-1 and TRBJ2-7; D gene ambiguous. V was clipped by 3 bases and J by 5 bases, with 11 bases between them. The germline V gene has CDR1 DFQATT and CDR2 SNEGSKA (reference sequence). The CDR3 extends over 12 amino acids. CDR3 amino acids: CSASPFPDEQYF. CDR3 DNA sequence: TGCAGTGCTAGCCCGTTTCCGGACGAGCAGTACTTC.

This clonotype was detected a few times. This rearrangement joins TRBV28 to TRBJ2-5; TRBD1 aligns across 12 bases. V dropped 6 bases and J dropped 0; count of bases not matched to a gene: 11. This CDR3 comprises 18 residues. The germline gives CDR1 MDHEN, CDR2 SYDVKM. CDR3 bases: TGTGCCAGCAGGGGGGGACAGGGGGCGTTTCTCTACCAAGAGACCCAGTACTTC. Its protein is CASRGGQGAFLYQETQYF. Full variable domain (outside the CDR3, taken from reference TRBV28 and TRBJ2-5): DVKVTQSSRYLVKRTGEKVFLECVQDMDHENMFWYRQDPGLGLRLIYFSYDVKMKEKGDIPEGYSVSREKKERFSLILESASTNQTSMYLCASRGGQGAFLYQETQYFGPGTRLLVL.

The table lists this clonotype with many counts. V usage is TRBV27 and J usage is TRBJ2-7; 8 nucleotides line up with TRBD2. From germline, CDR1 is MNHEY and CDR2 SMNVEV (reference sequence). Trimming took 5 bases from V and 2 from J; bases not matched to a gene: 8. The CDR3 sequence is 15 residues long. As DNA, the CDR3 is TGTGCCAGCAGTCTGAGACTAGCGTATACCTACGAGCAGTACTTC. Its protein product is CASSLRLAYTYEQYF.

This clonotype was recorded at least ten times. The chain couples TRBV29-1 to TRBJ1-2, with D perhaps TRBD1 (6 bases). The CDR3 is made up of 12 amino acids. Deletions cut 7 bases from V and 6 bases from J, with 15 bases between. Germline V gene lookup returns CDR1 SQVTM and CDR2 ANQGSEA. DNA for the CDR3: TGCAGCGCCCGAGGGGGTATCGATGGCTACACCTTC. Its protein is CSARGGIDGYTF.

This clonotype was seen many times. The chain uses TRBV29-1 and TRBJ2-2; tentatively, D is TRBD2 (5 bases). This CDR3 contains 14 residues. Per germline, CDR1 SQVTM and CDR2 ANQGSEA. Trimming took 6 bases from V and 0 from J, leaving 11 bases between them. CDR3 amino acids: CSVADYANTGELFF. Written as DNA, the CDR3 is TGCAGCGTCGCCGACTACGCGAACACCGGGGAGCTGTTTTTT.

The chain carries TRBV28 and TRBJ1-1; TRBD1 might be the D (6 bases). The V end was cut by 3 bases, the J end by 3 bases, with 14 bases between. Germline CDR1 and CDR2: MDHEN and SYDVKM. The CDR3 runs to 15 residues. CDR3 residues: CASSLGGVGYTEAFF. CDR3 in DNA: TGTGCCAGCAGTTTGGGGGGCGTAGGTTACACTGAAGCTTTCTTT.

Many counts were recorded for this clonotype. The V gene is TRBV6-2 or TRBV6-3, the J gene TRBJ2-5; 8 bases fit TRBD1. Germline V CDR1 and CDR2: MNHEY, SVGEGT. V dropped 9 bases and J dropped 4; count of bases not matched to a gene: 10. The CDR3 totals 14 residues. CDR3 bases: TGTGCCAGTAGTCGAGGACAGGGCCTAGAGACCCAGTACTTC. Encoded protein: CASSRGQGLETQYF.

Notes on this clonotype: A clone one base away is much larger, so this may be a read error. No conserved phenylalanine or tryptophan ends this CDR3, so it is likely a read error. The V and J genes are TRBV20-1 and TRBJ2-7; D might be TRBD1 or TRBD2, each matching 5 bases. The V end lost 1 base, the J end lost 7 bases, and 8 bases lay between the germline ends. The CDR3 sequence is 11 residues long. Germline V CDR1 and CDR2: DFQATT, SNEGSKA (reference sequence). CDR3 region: CSARVWGEQYI. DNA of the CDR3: TGCAGTGCTAGAGTATGGGGGGAGCAGTACATC.

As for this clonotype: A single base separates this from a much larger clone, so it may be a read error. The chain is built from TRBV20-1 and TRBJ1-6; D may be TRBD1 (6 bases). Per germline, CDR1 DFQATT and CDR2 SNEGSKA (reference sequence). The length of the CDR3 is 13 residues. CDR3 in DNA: TGCAGTGCTATCGGCCAGGGGAAATCACACCTCCACTTT. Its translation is CSAIGQGKSHLHF.

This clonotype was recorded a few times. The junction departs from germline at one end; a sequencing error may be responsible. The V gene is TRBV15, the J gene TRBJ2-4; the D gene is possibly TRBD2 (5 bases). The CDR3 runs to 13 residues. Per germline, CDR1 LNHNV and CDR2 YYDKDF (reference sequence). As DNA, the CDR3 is TGTGCCACCAGCAGAGTCCGCGCGGGCATTAAGTACTTC. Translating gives CATSRVRAGIKYF.